The 10 T cell receptor beta chains reported below all come from one sample, sequenced in a study of blood T cell repertoires in COVID-19 (dated by TCRdb to about 2020). The protocol used for the library was the immunoSEQ multiplex PCR assay. TCRdb holds this immuneACCESS table with in-frame rearrangements only. Some clones are missing; in checked studies, unresolved V genes explain under half, and the rest has no known cause. The sample includes 80,000 to 100,000 clones, with about 87% observed a single time. The ten largest clones capture 4.2% of the sample. The sample taken for sequencing was peripheral blood. The origin of the receptors is a human donor with COVID-19, enrolled during active disease. The donor label of this sample is uncertain.

Details on this clone: One junction end disagrees with the germline gene, perhaps due to a read error. The V gene is TRBV10-2, the J gene TRBJ2-3; 9 bases line up with TRBD2. The germline V gene has CDR1 WSHSY and CDR2 SAAADI. The CDR3 loop spans 14 amino acids. CDR3 amino acids: CASSDSGLAGTGPF. The DNA of the CDR3 is TGCGCCAGCAGTGACTCCGGGCTAGCGGGGACTGGCCCTTTT.

The rearrangement uses TRBV18 and TRBJ2-6; possibly TRBD1 for D (6 bases). Germline V gene data show CDR1 as KGHSH and CDR2 as LQKENI. This CDR3 region has 15 residues. Trimming took off 6 bases at V and 2 bases at J, with 11 bases between the two ends. Here the CDR3 DNA reads TGTGCCAGCTCTCAACAGGGAACTGGGGCCAACGTCCTGACTTTC. Its protein product is CASSQQGTGANVLTF.

In its sample, this clone was seen once. The chain links TRBV13 to TRBJ1-2; unclear D gene. From germline, CDR1 is PRHDT and CDR2 FYEKMQ (reference sequence). Trimming pared 0 bases from V and 7 bases from J, leaving 12 bases between. The CDR3 extends over 14 amino acids. CDR3 loop: CASSLGGGETGYTF. The CDR3 DNA reads TGTGCCAGCAGCTTAGGGGGCGGGGAGACTGGCTACACCTTC.

The chain recombines TRBV19 with TRBJ2-7; 8 bases agree with TRBD1. The trim removed 3 bases at V and 6 bases at J, leaving 7 bases unmatched. CDR1 and CDR2 from the germline V gene are LNHDA and SQIVND (reference sequence). The CDR3 spans 14 residues. The CDR3 sequence: CASSIDRGRGEQYF. The CDR3 nucleotides read TGTGCCAGTAGTATTGACAGGGGAAGGGGCGAGCAGTACTTC.

The chain has TRBV5-4 and TRBJ2-7; D is possibly TRBD2 (5 bases). CDR1 SGHNT and CDR2 YYREEE come from the germline V gene (reference sequence). The CDR3 runs 14 residues. Trimming shortened V by 1 base and J by 5 bases, and 13 bases separated the two germline ends. The CDR3 loop is CASSLKRVMDEQYF. CDR3 DNA: TGTGCCAGCAGCTTGAAGAGGGTGATGGACGAGCAGTACTTC. Variable domain in full (rest from reference TRBV5-4 and TRBJ2-7): ETGVTQSPTHLIKTRGQQVTLRCSSQSGHNTVSWYQQALGQGPQFIFQYYREEENGRGNFPPRFSGLQFPNYSSELNVNALELDDSALYLCASSLKRVMDEQYFGPGTRLTVT.

In its sample, this clone was seen once. The V and J genes are TRBV6-2 or TRBV6-3 and TRBJ1-1; weak D call: TRBD1 (6 bases). The CDR3 length is 15 residues. Germline lookup yields CDR1 MNHEY and CDR2 SVGEGT. With 5 bases removed from V and 1 base from J, the gap between germline ends came to 14 bases. CDR3 nucleotide sequence: TGTGCCAGCAGTATCCTGGGGGCGGGGAACACTGAAGCTTTCTTT. Its translation: CASSILGAGNTEAFF.

The rearrangement links TRBV5-1 to TRBJ1-2; D ambiguous. Per germline, CDR1 SGHRS and CDR2 YFSETQ. The CDR3 runs to 11 residues. Trimming stripped 5 bases from V and 6 bases from J, with 8 bases between. In DNA, the CDR3 is TGCGCCAGCAGGGCCGCGGATGGCTACACCTTC. Translating it yields CASRAADGYTF.

This clone was observed once. This sequence joins TRBV19 and TRBJ2-2; D remains ambiguous. Trimming took 5 bases from V and 0 from J, leaving 7 bases between them. The CDR3 loop spans 14 amino acids. Germline V gene lookup returns CDR1 LNHDA and CDR2 SQIVND (reference sequence). The CDR3 loop is CASSPYANTGELFF. CDR3 DNA sequence: TGTGCCAGTAGTCCCTACGCGAACACCGGGGAGCTGTTTTTT.

Here the CDR3 DNA reads TGTGCCAGCAGTGAACAGGGGGCAGATACGCAGTATTTT. Translating it yields CASSEQGADTQYF. V is TRBV2 and J is TRBJ2-3; 7 positions agree with TRBD1. CDR1 and CDR2 from the germline V gene are SNHLY and FYNNEI. CDR3 size: 13 residues. V shed 2 bases, J shed 4 bases, and the junction held 0 bases outside the gene matches.

The chain's CDR3 is CASSTPRDSLETQYF. The CDR3, as DNA: TGTGCCAGCAGCACCCCGAGGGACAGCCTGGAGACCCAGTACTTC. The genes are TRBV11-2 and TRBJ2-5; 7 bases match TRBD1. The CDR3 extends over 15 amino acids. The germline V gene has CDR1 SGHAT and CDR2 FQNNGV. V was pared by 5 bases and J by 5 bases, with 11 bases of the junction left unmatched. The entire variable domain, with the rest obtained from reference TRBV11-2 and TRBJ2-5, is as follows: EAGVAQSPRYKIIEKRQSVAFWCNPISGHATLYWYQQILGQGPKLLIQFQNNGVVDDSQLPKDRFSAERLKGVDSTLKIQPAKLEDSAVYLCASSTPRDSLETQYFGPGTRLLVL.